The rows below give T cell receptor beta chains drawn from one sample of a study of control samples from healthy donors and cancer patients. Assay: immunoSEQ multiplex PCR; the TCRdb copy retains only in-frame clones and omits some. The profile covers about 83,000 clones, with roughly 89% appearing a single time and around 17% taken by the ten largest. Sequenced material: blood. These TCRs come from a man aged 50 or older in good health. Both conserved end residues are part of each CDR3. A D gene is named only where the DNA matches it firmly. Rows give clone size only sometimes, using once, few, many, or a class for an expanded clone.

v_call: TRBV6-5
clone_size: .
j_call: TRBJ1-4
cdr3_length: 12
d_call: .
cdr3_nt: TGTGCCAGCAGTCAAACGGGGGGGAAACTGTTTTTT
cdr3_aa: CASSQTGGKLFF

v_call: TRBV4-3
clone_size: .
j_call: TRBJ2-7
cdr3_length: 13
d_call: .
cdr3_nt: TGCGCCAGCAGCCGCTCTGCTGGCTACGAGCAGTACTTC
cdr3_aa: CASSRSAGYEQYF

v_call: TRBV3-1/TRBV3-2
clone_size: .
j_call: TRBJ1-2
cdr3_length: 12
d_call: .
cdr3_nt: TGTGCCAGCAGCCAAGCGGACTATGGCTACACCTTC
cdr3_aa: CASSQADYGYTF

v_call: TRBV6-5
clone_size: few
j_call: TRBJ1-4
cdr3_length: 14
d_call: .
cdr3_nt: TGTGCCAGCAGTCTCGTTCCTTCGAGTGAAAAACTGTTTTTT
cdr3_aa: CASSLVPSSEKLFF

v_call: TRBV7-6
clone_size: .
j_call: TRBJ2-7
cdr3_length: 15
d_call: TRBD1
cdr3_nt: TGTGCCAGCAGCTTCGACAGGGGCAAATCCTACGAGCAGTACTTC
cdr3_aa: CASSFDRGKSYEQYF

v_call: TRBV7-9
clone_size: once
j_call: TRBJ1-2
cdr3_length: 16
d_call: TRBD1
cdr3_nt: TGTGCCAGCAGCTTTGGGACAGGAGGGCAAACTATGGCTAGGACCTTC
cdr3_aa: CASSFGTGGQTMARTF

v_call: TRBV28
clone_size: .
j_call: TRBJ1-2
cdr3_length: 14
d_call: .
cdr3_nt: TGTGCCAGCAGTTCTCGGGTTTCAATAAATGGCTACACCTTC
cdr3_aa: CASSSRVSINGYTF

v_call: TRBV18
clone_size: .
j_call: TRBJ1-5
cdr3_length: 15
d_call: .
cdr3_nt: TGTGCCAGCTCACTTTCACAGGGAAGGGATCAGCCCCAGCATTTT
cdr3_aa: CASSLSQGRDQPQHF

v_call: TRBV19
clone_size: .
j_call: TRBJ2-5
cdr3_length: 14
d_call: TRBD1
cdr3_nt: TGTGCCAGTAGTTTAGACAGGGGGCAAGAGACCCAGTACTTC
cdr3_aa: CASSLDRGQETQYF

v_call: TRBV19
clone_size: .
j_call: TRBJ1-5
cdr3_length: 15
d_call: .
cdr3_nt: TGTGCCAGTAGTATCGGTTATGGATTCAATCAGCCCCAGCATTTT
cdr3_aa: CASSIGYGFNQPQHF

v_call: TRBV28
clone_size: .
j_call: TRBJ2-2
cdr3_length: 15
d_call: TRBD1
cdr3_nt: TGTGCCAGCAGTATAAGGGACAGCTCCACCGGGGAGCTGTTTTTT
cdr3_aa: CASSIRDSSTGELFF

v_call: TRBV29-1
clone_size: few
j_call: TRBJ2-3
cdr3_length: 14
d_call: .
cdr3_nt: TGCAGCGTTGTGATGGGGGCAAAGGCAGATACGCAGTATTTT
cdr3_aa: CSVVMGAKADTQYF

v_call: TRBV5-1
clone_size: .
j_call: TRBJ2-5
cdr3_length: 16
d_call: .
cdr3_nt: TGCGCCAGCAGCAGTCGACAGGCTCGATTAGTGGGGTCCCAGTACTTC
cdr3_aa: CASSSRQARLVGSQYF

v_call: TRBV24-1
clone_size: .
j_call: TRBJ1-1
cdr3_length: 12
d_call: .
cdr3_nt: TGTGCCACCAGTGATTTGGGGCAGAGAGCTTTCTTT
cdr3_aa: CATSDLGQRAFF

v_call: TRBV6-1
clone_size: .
j_call: TRBJ1-2
cdr3_length: 13
d_call: .
cdr3_nt: TGTGCCAGCAGTGATGGGACAAACTATGGCTACACCTTC
cdr3_aa: CASSDGTNYGYTF

v_call: TRBV5-1
clone_size: .
j_call: TRBJ1-1
cdr3_length: 15
d_call: .
cdr3_nt: TGCGCCAGCAGCCCGGACGGCGTAAGGAACACTGAAGCTTTCTTT
cdr3_aa: CASSPDGVRNTEAFF

v_call: TRBV19
clone_size: .
j_call: TRBJ1-1
cdr3_length: 14
d_call: .
cdr3_nt: TGTGCCAGTAGTATGACAGGAGTGGACACTGAAGCTTTCTTT
cdr3_aa: CASSMTGVDTEAFF

v_call: TRBV6-5
clone_size: once
j_call: TRBJ1-3
cdr3_length: 15
d_call: .
cdr3_nt: TGTGCCAGCAGTTACTCGTTGTCCGGTGGAAACACCATATATTTT
cdr3_aa: CASSYSLSGGNTIYF

v_call: TRBV7-2
clone_size: .
j_call: TRBJ1-1
cdr3_length: 13
d_call: .
cdr3_nt: TGTGCCAGCAGCTTGTGGTCGAACACTGAAGCTTTCTTT
cdr3_aa: CASSLWSNTEAFF

v_call: TRBV18
clone_size: .
j_call: TRBJ1-1
cdr3_length: 16
d_call: .
cdr3_nt: TGTGCCAGCTCACCACCCGGTGGAGGGGGAAGCACTGAAGCTTTCTTT
cdr3_aa: CASSPPGGGGSTEAFF

v_call: TRBV25-1
clone_size: .
j_call: TRBJ1-3
cdr3_length: 14
d_call: .
cdr3_nt: TGTGCCAGCAGTGATCAGGTCTCTGGAAACACCATATATTTT
cdr3_aa: CASSDQVSGNTIYF

v_call: TRBV24-1
clone_size: .
j_call: TRBJ1-5
cdr3_length: 13
d_call: .
cdr3_nt: TGTGCCACCAGTCCCCCTTCCGGGCAGCCCCAGCATTTT
cdr3_aa: CATSPPSGQPQHF

v_call: TRBV7-8
clone_size: .
j_call: TRBJ1-3
cdr3_length: 18
d_call: .
cdr3_nt: TGTGCCAGCAGCTTAGTTAGACCGTCCCGACTTCCCGGAAACACCATATATTTT
cdr3_aa: CASSLVRPSRLPGNTIYF

v_call: TRBV2
clone_size: .
j_call: TRBJ1-2
cdr3_length: 12
d_call: .
cdr3_nt: TGTGCCAGCAGGACCGGATTCTATGGCTACACCTTC
cdr3_aa: CASRTGFYGYTF

v_call: TRBV19
clone_size: .
j_call: TRBJ1-1
cdr3_length: 14
d_call: TRBD1
cdr3_nt: TGTGCCAGTAATTTACAGGGGGCTAACACTGAAGCTTTCTTT
cdr3_aa: CASNLQGANTEAFF

v_call: TRBV5-4
clone_size: .
j_call: TRBJ1-1
cdr3_length: 13
d_call: .
cdr3_nt: TGTGCCAGCAGCTCGGGGGGGTTCACTGAAGCTTTCTTT
cdr3_aa: CASSSGGFTEAFF

v_call: TRBV12-3/TRBV12-4
clone_size: .
j_call: TRBJ2-2
cdr3_length: 13
d_call: .
cdr3_nt: TGTGCCAGGTCGGACGGAAACACCGGGGAGCTGTTTTTT
cdr3_aa: CARSDGNTGELFF

v_call: TRBV10-1
clone_size: .
j_call: TRBJ2-1
cdr3_length: 13
d_call: .
cdr3_nt: TGCGCCAGCAGTGAGTCGATCGGGAATGAGCAGTTCTTC
cdr3_aa: CASSESIGNEQFF

v_call: TRBV19
clone_size: .
j_call: TRBJ1-3
cdr3_length: 16
d_call: .
cdr3_nt: TGTGCCAGTAGTCACCGGGCCTTCCTCTCTGGAAACACCATATATTTT
cdr3_aa: CASSHRAFLSGNTIYF

v_call: TRBV5-4
clone_size: .
j_call: TRBJ2-7
cdr3_length: 14
d_call: .
cdr3_nt: TGTGCCAGCAGCTTGGGGCAGGGCCCCTACGAGCAGTACTTC
cdr3_aa: CASSLGQGPYEQYF

v_call: TRBV24-1
clone_size: .
j_call: TRBJ2-1
cdr3_length: 16
d_call: TRBD2
cdr3_nt: TGTGCCACCAGTGATTTGAGAGCGGGGGACTACAATGAGCAGTTCTTC
cdr3_aa: CATSDLRAGDYNEQFF

v_call: TRBV3-1/TRBV3-2
clone_size: .
j_call: TRBJ1-1
cdr3_length: 14
d_call: .
cdr3_nt: TGTGCCAGCAGCCAAGTCGCAGCGAACACTGAAGCTTTCTTT
cdr3_aa: CASSQVAANTEAFF

v_call: TRBV24-1
clone_size: .
j_call: TRBJ1-4
cdr3_length: 13
d_call: .
cdr3_nt: TGTGCCACCGCGGGGGATTCGAATGAAAAACTGTTTTTT
cdr3_aa: CATAGDSNEKLFF

v_call: TRBV6-2/TRBV6-3
clone_size: .
j_call: TRBJ2-7
cdr3_length: 15
d_call: .
cdr3_nt: TGTGCCAGCAGCTTGGTAGGACAGCAAAACTACGAGCAGTACTTC
cdr3_aa: CASSLVGQQNYEQYF

v_call: TRBV9
clone_size: .
j_call: TRBJ2-5
cdr3_length: 17
d_call: .
cdr3_nt: TGTGCCAGCAGCCCAGGCCGGACGGGCCCTCGAGGGGAGACCCAGTACTTC
cdr3_aa: CASSPGRTGPRGETQYF

v_call: TRBV24-1
clone_size: .
j_call: TRBJ1-2
cdr3_length: 11
d_call: .
cdr3_nt: TGTGCCACCAGTACAGGGTATGGCTACACCTTC
cdr3_aa: CATSTGYGYTF

v_call: TRBV5-4
clone_size: .
j_call: TRBJ1-2
cdr3_length: 13
d_call: .
cdr3_nt: TGTGCCAGCAGCTCTACTGCGTTCTATGGCTACACCTTC
cdr3_aa: CASSSTAFYGYTF

v_call: TRBV3-1/TRBV3-2
clone_size: .
j_call: TRBJ1-1
cdr3_length: 12
d_call: .
cdr3_nt: TGTGCCAGCAGCCCCTCGACAGAAAAAGCTTTCTTT
cdr3_aa: CASSPSTEKAFF

v_call: TRBV3-1/TRBV3-2
clone_size: .
j_call: TRBJ2-2
cdr3_length: 15
d_call: .
cdr3_nt: TGTGCCAGCAGCCAAAGGACCTTTGGACCCGGGGAGCTGTTTTTT
cdr3_aa: CASSQRTFGPGELFF

v_call: TRBV6-6
clone_size: .
j_call: TRBJ1-1
cdr3_length: 15
d_call: .
cdr3_nt: TGTGCCAGCAGTTACGCGGGGCATGGGAACACTGAAGCTTTCTTT
cdr3_aa: CASSYAGHGNTEAFF

v_call: TRBV19
clone_size: .
j_call: TRBJ1-5
cdr3_length: 13
d_call: .
cdr3_nt: TGTGCCAGTAGTTCCCAGGGCAATCAGCCCCAGCATTTT
cdr3_aa: CASSSQGNQPQHF

v_call: TRBV5-1
clone_size: .
j_call: TRBJ1-3
cdr3_length: 16
d_call: .
cdr3_nt: TGCGCCAGCAGCTTGGAAGGTGGGGGATCCGGAAACACCATATATTTT
cdr3_aa: CASSLEGGGSGNTIYF

v_call: TRBV5-1
clone_size: .
j_call: TRBJ1-5
cdr3_length: 13
d_call: TRBD1
cdr3_nt: TGCGCCAGCAGCCCGACAGGGGATCAGCCCCAGCATTTT
cdr3_aa: CASSPTGDQPQHF

v_call: TRBV7-2
clone_size: .
j_call: TRBJ1-2
cdr3_length: 15
d_call: .
cdr3_nt: TGTGCCAGCAGCTTAGGAGGGCCAGGGGAGGGTGGCTACACCTTC
cdr3_aa: CASSLGGPGEGGYTF

v_call: TRBV18
clone_size: .
j_call: TRBJ2-1
cdr3_length: 17
d_call: TRBD2
cdr3_nt: TGTGCCAGCTCACCACTAGCGGGGGGCAACTCCTACAATGAGCAGTTCTTC
cdr3_aa: CASSPLAGGNSYNEQFF

v_call: TRBV30
clone_size: .
j_call: TRBJ2-3
cdr3_length: 12
d_call: .
cdr3_nt: TGTGCCTGGAGGACGGTCACAGATACGCAGTATTTT
cdr3_aa: CAWRTVTDTQYF

v_call: TRBV14
clone_size: medium-sized
j_call: TRBJ2-7
cdr3_length: 14
d_call: .
cdr3_nt: TGTGCCAGCAGCCAAGAAGGCAGCACATACGAGCAGTACTTC
cdr3_aa: CASSQEGSTYEQYF

v_call: TRBV19
clone_size: .
j_call: TRBJ2-1
cdr3_length: 13
d_call: .
cdr3_nt: TGTGCCAGTAGTACGACAGCCTACAATGAGCAGTTCTTC
cdr3_aa: CASSTTAYNEQFF

v_call: TRBV7-8
clone_size: .
j_call: TRBJ2-7
cdr3_length: 14
d_call: .
cdr3_nt: TGTGCCAGCAGCCGGGGGGACAGCTCCTACGAGCAGTACTTC
cdr3_aa: CASSRGDSSYEQYF

v_call: TRBV12-3/TRBV12-4
clone_size: once
j_call: TRBJ1-1
cdr3_length: 12
d_call: .
cdr3_nt: TGTGTCTCGGGGGCTGCGAACACTGAAGCTTTCTTT
cdr3_aa: CVSGAANTEAFF

v_call: TRBV3-1/TRBV3-2
clone_size: .
j_call: TRBJ1-1
cdr3_length: 14
d_call: .
cdr3_nt: TGTGCCAGCAGCCAAGTGACAAGTGGCACTGAAGCTTTCTTT
cdr3_aa: CASSQVTSGTEAFF

v_call: TRBV19
clone_size: .
j_call: TRBJ1-2
cdr3_length: 12
d_call: .
cdr3_nt: TGTGCCAGTAGCAACCGGGAGTATGGCTACACCTTC
cdr3_aa: CASSNREYGYTF

v_call: TRBV4-2
clone_size: .
j_call: TRBJ2-3
cdr3_length: 15
d_call: .
cdr3_nt: TGTGCCAGCAGCCAAGAGGGCGGGAGCACAGATACGCAGTATTTT
cdr3_aa: CASSQEGGSTDTQYF

v_call: TRBV7-7
clone_size: .
j_call: TRBJ2-5
cdr3_length: 15
d_call: .
cdr3_nt: TGTGCCAGCAGCTTAGCTTCAGGGAGCCAAGAGACCCAGTACTTC
cdr3_aa: CASSLASGSQETQYF

v_call: TRBV7-6
clone_size: .
j_call: TRBJ1-4
cdr3_length: 14
d_call: TRBD1
cdr3_nt: TGTGCCAGCAGCTTGGGACAGGGGTACGAAAAACTGTTTTTT
cdr3_aa: CASSLGQGYEKLFF

v_call: TRBV5-6
clone_size: .
j_call: TRBJ1-6
cdr3_length: 15
d_call: TRBD1
cdr3_nt: TGTGCCAGCAGCTCGACCGGGACAGTAAATTCACCCCTCCACTTT
cdr3_aa: CASSSTGTVNSPLHF